These 25 T cell receptor beta chains were all obtained from the same sample, sequenced in a study of molecular identifiers for immune sequencing clone quantification. TCRdb itself ran the PCR reads through MiXCR, one entry per CDR3 protein. The profile shows around 470,000 distinct CDR3 sequences, less than 30% of them singletons. Input material: naive CD8+ T cells from blood, with Jurkat cell RNA spiked in. The subset was: FACS-sorted CD8+CD4-CCR7+CD45RA+ naive T cells. The receptor set was obtained from a human donor in good health. Some libraries in this study had Jurkat cell RNA spiked in.

The chain carries TRBV7-9 and TRBJ1-6; D not resolved. The CDR3 is 15 amino acids. CDR1 is SEHNR, CDR2 FQNEAQ, per germline (reference sequence). Trimming left V 6 bases short and J 9 bases short, with 18 bases between. DNA of the CDR3: TGTGCCAGCAGTCTCTCCCGGCCCCCGGGTTCACCCCTCCACTTT. Amino acid sequence: CASSLSRPPGSPLHF.

This clonotype was observed at least ten times. J is TRBJ2-3 and V is TRBV4-1; tentatively, D is TRBD2 (5 bases). With 4 bases removed from V and 4 bases from J, the gap between germline ends came to 15 bases. This CDR3 spans 15 amino acids. In germline, CDR1 is MGHRA, CDR2 YSYEKL. The CDR3 sequence is CASSLRAAPADTQYF. CDR3 nucleotide sequence: TGCGCCAGCAGCCTCCGAGCGGCCCCGGCAGATACGCAGTATTTT.

As concerns this clonotype: A read error is possible here, since a much larger clone lies one base away. This chain joins TRBV6-5 and TRBJ1-4; D gene uncertain. The CDR3 is made up of 13 amino acids. Germline-derived CDR1 and CDR2 are MNHEY and SVGAGI. CDR3 amino acids: CASSYSRNEILFF. As DNA, the CDR3 is TGTGCCAGCAGTTACTCGAGGAATGAAATACTGTTTTTT.

This clonotype was seen more than once but under ten times. This sequence joins TRBV5-4 and TRBJ2-7; 9 bases match TRBD2. The CDR3 spans 15 residues. Trimming took 2 bases from V and 5 from J; bases not matched to a gene: 8. Germline assignment: CDR1 SGHNT and CDR2 YYREEE (reference sequence). CDR3 DNA: TGTGCCAGCAGCTTTGCTAGCGGGGAGGTCCACGAGCAGTACTTC. It encodes CASSFASGEVHEQYF.

This clonotype was detected a few times. This rearrangement joins TRBV6-2 or TRBV6-3 to TRBJ2-7; 12 nucleotides match TRBD1. The V segment lost 5 bases and the J segment 2 bases; nucleotides outside the gene matches: 4. There are 15 residues in the CDR3. Germline V gene sequence: CDR1 MNHEY, CDR2 SVGEGT. CDR3 nucleotide sequence: TGTGCCAGCAGTGGGACAGGGGGCCTTCCCTACGAGCAGTACTTC. Translating gives CASSGTGGLPYEQYF.

The rearrangement uses TRBV19 and TRBJ2-2; D ambiguous. V was shortened by 7 bases and J by 0 bases, with 15 bases between the two germline ends. The V gene's germline CDR1 is LNHDA and CDR2 SQIVND (reference sequence). CDR3 length: 16 amino acids. In DNA, the CDR3 is TGTGCCAGTACCAGGCTAGGGAACACGAACACCGGGGAGCTGTTTTTT. Amino acids: CASTRLGNTNTGELFF.

This clonotype occurred many times. The chain uses TRBV25-1 and TRBJ2-3; D not certain. CDR1 is MGHDK and CDR2 is SYGVNS in the germline V gene. V gave up 4 bases and J gave up 3 bases, with 5 bases separating them. This CDR3 comprises 12 residues. CDR3 nucleotides: TGTGCCAGCAGTGCAGTAACAGATACGCAGTATTTT. It specifies CASSAVTDTQYF.

V and J are TRBV28 and TRBJ2-7, with TRBD2 matching 13 bases. The CDR3 has 18 amino acids. V trimming: 2 bases; J trimming: 6 bases; junction bases outside the gene matches: 13. CDR1 is MDHEN, CDR2 SYDVKM, per germline. The CDR3 spells CASSLHPAGLAGLCEQYF. CDR3 coding DNA: TGTGCCAGCAGTTTACACCCAGCGGGACTAGCGGGACTCTGCGAGCAGTACTTC.

With respect to this clonotype: This may come from a read error, since a much larger clone is one base off. This chain uses TRBV20-1 with TRBJ2-3; no clear D gene. CDR1 is DFQATT and CDR2 is SNEGSKA in the germline V gene (reference sequence). The CDR3 has 15 amino acids. The CDR3 protein is CSAGDLRGSTDTQYF. CDR3 coding DNA: TGCAGTGCTGGAGATCTTCGCGGAAGCACAGATACGCAGTATTTT.

In this sample, this clonotype turned up a few times. The chain has TRBV5-6 and TRBJ2-3, with TRBD2 identical over 10 bases. V lost 0 bases to trimming and J lost 2 bases; unmatched junction nucleotides: 3. CDR3 length: 16 amino acids. CDR1 and CDR2 (germline): SGHDT, YYEEEE. The CDR3 protein is CASSLELAGDTDTQYF. The CDR3 coding sequence is TGTGCCAGCAGCTTGGAGCTAGCGGGGGACACAGATACGCAGTATTTT.

This clonotype has a count of ten or more. The J gene is TRBJ2-7, the V gene TRBV4-3; TRBD1 might be the D (6 bases). The germline CDR1 and CDR2 sequences are LGHNA and YSLEER. This CDR3 contains 14 residues. V lost 1 base and J 3 bases, leaving 10 bases between the germline ends. The DNA for the CDR3 is TGCGCCAGCAGCCAAGCTCAAGGGGGCTACGAGCAGTACTTC. Its translation: CASSQAQGGYEQYF.

A remark on this clonotype: An end of the junction differs from the germline gene, which may be a read error. The chain joins TRBV30 to TRBJ1-1; 12 bases match TRBD1. CDR3 length: 15 amino acids. Germline CDR1 reads GTSNPN; CDR2 reads SVGIG (reference sequence). CDR3 DNA sequence: TGTACCTGGAACCCGGGACAGGGGGCGCAGGGTGAAGCTTTCTTT. Its protein is CTWNPGQGAQGEAFF.

This clonotype was observed a handful of times. A much larger clone is a single base away; this may be a read error. The chain combines TRBV21-1 with TRBJ2-5. TRBV21-1 is a listed pseudogene. CDR3 length: 11 amino acids. The CDR3: CTSSKEGTQYF. CDR3 DNA sequence: TGTACCAGCAGCAAAGAGGGAACCCAGTACTTC.

About this clonotype: One end of the junction is discordant with germline, which a read error may explain. This chain links TRBV10-2 with TRBJ1-5; D call uncertain. Germline V lookup: CDR1 WSHSY, CDR2 SAAADI. The CDR3 is 14 amino acids. The CDR3 sequence is CASSDATVNLPQHF. CDR3 in DNA: TGCGCCAGCAGTGACGCGACGGTCAATCTGCCCCAGCATTTT.

Comment on this clonotype: The junction shows a germline mismatch at one end, possibly a read error. The rearrangement joins TRBV6-5 to TRBJ1-5; unclear D gene. This CDR3 is 13 amino acids long. The V gene's germline CDR1 is MNHEY and CDR2 SVGAGI. Here the CDR3 reads CARSYAGNQPQHF. CDR3 nucleotides: TGTGCCCGCAGTTACGCCGGCAATCAGCCCCAGCATTTT.

This clonotype was found a few times. The V gene is TRBV11-2, the J gene TRBJ2-3; D may be TRBD2 (6 bases). Germline CDR1 reads SGHAT; CDR2 reads FQNNGV. Trimming took 0 bases from V and 2 from J, leaving 12 bases between them. The CDR3 has 16 amino acids. CDR3: CASSLDWAGYTDTQYF. CDR3 coding DNA: TGTGCCAGCAGCTTAGATTGGGCGGGGTACACAGATACGCAGTATTTT.

Concerning this clonotype itself: This sequence may be a read error, since a much larger clone differs from it by one base. This rearrangement joins TRBV7-9 to TRBJ2-3; D unresolved. V shed 4 bases and J shed 4 bases, with 15 bases lying between them. The CDR3 contains 15 residues. Germline CDR1 and CDR2: SEHNR and FQNEAQ (reference sequence). The CDR3 region is CASSSRATVADTQYF. The CDR3 nucleotides are TGTGCCAGCAGCTCCCGGGCCACAGTGGCAGATACGCAGTATTTT.

As to this clonotype: Its ends do not fully match the called genes, so a read error is possible. The rearrangement links TRBV3-1 to TRBJ2-6; tentatively, D is TRBD1 (5 bases). The CDR3 sequence is 15 residues long. Germline loops: CDR1 LGHDT, CDR2 YNNKEL (reference sequence). The CDR3 protein is CASSRLFPGADVLTF. CDR3 nucleotide sequence: TGTGCCAGCAGCCGATTGTTTCCTGGGGCCGACGTCCTGACTTTC. The complete variable domain, with remaining parts taken from reference TRBV3-1 and TRBJ2-6, reads DTAVSQTPKYLVTQMGNDKSIKCEQNLGHDTMYWYKQDSKKFLKIMFSYNNKELIINETVPNRFSPKSPDKAHLNLHINSLELGDSAVYFCASSRLFPGADVLTFGAGSRLTVL.

Concerning this clonotype itself: A read error may explain this, as a much larger clone is one base away. This rearrangement joins TRBV29-1 to TRBJ1-1; D ambiguous. The length of the CDR3 is 11 residues. The germline CDR1 and CDR2 sequences are SQVTM and ANQGSEA. The CDR3 protein is CGATMNTEAFF. CDR3 DNA: TGCGGCGCCACAATGAACACTGAAGCTTTCTTT. Full variable domain (missing parts from reference TRBV29-1 and TRBJ1-1): SAVISQKPSRDICQRGTSLTIQCQVDSQVTMMFWYRQQPGQSLTLIATANQGSEATYESGFVIDKFPISRPNLTFSTLTVSNMSPEDSSIYLCGATMNTEAFFGQGTRLTVV.

This clonotype has a count of ten or more. J is TRBJ2-5 and V is TRBV12-3 or TRBV12-4; possibly TRBD2 for D (6 bases). The CDR3 is made up of 16 amino acids. Deletions cut 2 bases from V and 1 base from J, with 14 bases between. Written as DNA, the CDR3 is TGTGCCAGCAGTTTACGGGGAGTAGCGGCCCAAGAGACCCAGTACTTC. This gives the protein CASSLRGVAAQETQYF.

Only a few counts were recorded for this clonotype. The V gene is TRBV15, the J gene TRBJ2-2, with D perhaps matching TRBD2 (5 bases). The V gene's germline CDR1 is LNHNV and CDR2 YYDKDF (reference sequence). The V and J ends lost 8 bases and 0 bases respectively, with 19 bases between them. CDR3 length: 17 amino acids. For the CDR3, the DNA is TGTGCCACCTCCGGCTTTGGGTGGGAGACGAACACCGGGGAGCTGTTTTTT. Amino acids: CATSGFGWETNTGELFF.

Details on this clonotype: One junction end disagrees with the germline gene, perhaps due to a read error. The rearrangement joins TRBV6-2 or TRBV6-3 to TRBJ1-2; D is unclear. CDR3 size: 15 residues. Germline V gives CDR1 MNHEY, CDR2 SVGEGT. DNA for the CDR3: TGTGCCAACAGTTACGATGGAAACGGTTATGGTGGCTACCCCTTC. It encodes CANSYDGNGYGGYPF.

This clonotype occurred a few times. This may be a read error, as it is one base from a much larger clone. The chain carries TRBV29-1 and TRBJ2-3; 10 nucleotides align to TRBD2. The CDR3 covers 16 residues. With V trimmed by 3 bases and J by 2 bases, 8 bases remained unmatched. CDR1 is SQVTM, CDR2 ANQGSEA, per germline. The CDR3 protein is CSVDGSSGSPTDTQYF. In DNA form, the CDR3 reads TGCAGCGTTGATGGGTCTAGCGGGAGTCCCACAGATACGCAGTATTTT.

This clonotype was seen a few times. This sequence joins TRBV7-6 and TRBJ2-1; D not certain. Trimming pared 1 base from V and 6 bases from J, leaving 16 bases between. CDR1 and CDR2 (germline): SGHVS, FNYEAQ. The CDR3 extends over 16 amino acids. DNA of the CDR3: TGTGCCAGCAGCTTAGAGGCTACCCCCCGACCCAATGAGCAGTTCTTC. This encodes CASSLEATPRPNEQFF. Drawing the rest from reference TRBV7-6 and TRBJ2-1, the complete variable domain is GAGVSQSPRYKVTKRGQDVALRCDPISGHVSLYWYRQALGQGPEFLTYFNYEAQQDKSGLPNDRFSAERPEGSISTLTIQRTEQRDSAMYRCASSLEATPRPNEQFFGPGTRLTVL.

The V call is TRBV6-1, the J call TRBJ2-3, with 12 nucleotides matching TRBD2. Germline trimming cut 7 bases from V and 2 bases from J; bases unmatched to any gene: 16. The CDR3 consists of 19 residues. Germline CDR1 is MNHNS and CDR2 is SASEGT. The CDR3: CASKRLAGALRAYTDTQYF. CDR3 DNA: TGTGCCAGCAAGAGACTAGCGGGAGCCCTACGCGCTTACACAGATACGCAGTATTTT.